This TCR beta chain came from a study of T-cell reconstitution after alpha-beta-depleted transplantation in children. Germline CDR1 and CDR2: SGHTA and FQGNSA. Trimming removed 1 base from V and 0 bases from J, with 6 bases in between. This CDR3 region has 14 residues. Molecular barcoding with unique molecular identifiers was used for the TCRbeta library. One entry per CDR3 protein results from TCRdb running MiXCR on the PCR reads. This sample has around 300,000 distinct CDR3 sequences, with around a tenth found just once. This clonotype was counted at least ten times. The sample consisted of PBMCs, taken before TCRalphabeta/CD19-depleted stem cell transplant. The sequence derives from a boy under two years old with acute myeloid leukemia, due to receive a stem cell transplant. The J gene is TRBJ2-5, the V gene TRBV7-2; no reliable D call. The CDR3 DNA follows: TGTGCCAGCAGCTTAGAGGTGTACCAAGAGACCCAGTACTTC. Protein: CASSLEVYQETQYF.